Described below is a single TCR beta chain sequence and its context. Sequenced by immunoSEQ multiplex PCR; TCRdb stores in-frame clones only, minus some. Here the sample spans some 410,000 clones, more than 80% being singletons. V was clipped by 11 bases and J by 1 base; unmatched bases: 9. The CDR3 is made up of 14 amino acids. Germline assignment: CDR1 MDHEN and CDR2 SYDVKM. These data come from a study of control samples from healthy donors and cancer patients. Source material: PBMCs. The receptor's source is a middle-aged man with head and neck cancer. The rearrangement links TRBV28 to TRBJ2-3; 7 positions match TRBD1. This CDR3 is CAAYPGGRTDTQYF. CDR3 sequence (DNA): TGTGCCGCCTACCCAGGGGGTCGCACAGATACGCAGTATTTT.